This T cell receptor beta chain was profiled in a study of blood T cell repertoires in COVID-19. This table comes from immunoSEQ multiplex PCR, and its TCRdb copy is limited to in-frame clones, with some not included. The sample carries 450,000 or so clones, around 90% recorded once. V gave up 4 bases and J gave up 5 bases, with 12 bases separating them. This CDR3 spans 13 amino acids. Germline CDR1 is SGDLS and CDR2 is YYNGEE. This TCR was recovered from a man aged 18 to 29 with COVID-19, enrolled during active disease. This chain joins TRBV9 and TRBJ2-5; D is uncertain. Sequenced material: peripheral blood. This chain's CDR3 is CASSRQDGETQYF. In DNA, the CDR3 is TGTGCCAGCAGCAGGCAAGACGGGGAGACCCAGTACTTC. The full variable domain, completed using reference TRBV9 and TRBJ2-5, is DSGVTQTPKHLITATGQRVTLRCSPRSGDLSVYWYQQSLDQGLQFLIQYYNGEERAKGNILERFSAQQFPDLHSELNLSSLELGDSALYFCASSRQDGETQYFGPGTRLLVL.